One and the same sample provided the 25 T cell receptor beta chains below, sequenced in a study of blood T cell repertoires in COVID-19. The table came from immunoSEQ multiplex PCR; TCRdb's copy has only in-frame clones and leaves some out. This sample carries 200,000 to 300,000 clones, about 90% of them seen once, and the ten largest clones take 0.83%. Sequencing used peripheral blood. These receptors were taken from a man under 40 with COVID-19, enrolled during active disease.

This clone was recorded once. V is TRBV30 and J is TRBJ2-5; D gene uncertain. V was pared by 6 bases and J by 2 bases, with 7 bases between. This CDR3 spans 11 amino acids. Germline assignment: CDR1 GTSNPN and CDR2 SVGIG (reference sequence). CDR3 sequence: CACLEQETQYF. The DNA for the CDR3 is TGTGCCTGCCTGGAGCAAGAGACCCAGTACTTC.

The V gene is TRBV6-5, the J gene TRBJ1-1; TRBD1 is a possible D gene (6 bases). In germline, CDR1 is MNHEY, CDR2 SVGAGI. CDR3 length: 15 residues. The V gene lost 10 bases and the J gene lost 1 base, with 19 bases spanning the gap. The CDR3 DNA sequence: TGTGCCACCTACCCGGGAGGGGGGGGGAACACTGAAGCTTTCTTT. It translates to CATYPGGGGNTEAFF.

The genes are TRBV7-3 and TRBJ2-4; tentatively, D is TRBD1 (5 bases). In germline, CDR1 is SGHTA, CDR2 FQGTGA. Trimming pared 5 bases from V and 6 bases from J, leaving 8 bases between. This CDR3 is 12 amino acids long. This chain's CDR3 is CASSPQGNIQYF. The CDR3 DNA is TGTGCCAGCAGCCCGCAGGGAAACATTCAGTACTTC.

The chain recombines TRBV2 with TRBJ1-6; 10 nucleotides agree with TRBD1. Germline assignment: CDR1 SNHLY and CDR2 FYNNEI. V was clipped by 5 bases and J by 10 bases; unmatched bases: 5. The CDR3 contains 14 residues. The CDR3 DNA reads TGTGCCAGCAGTCGGGACAGGGGAACCTCACCCCTCCACTTT. This translates into CASSRDRGTSPLHF.

This clone is a singleton in its sample. This sequence joins TRBV5-1 and TRBJ2-5; TRBD2 aligns across 12 bases. Unmatched junction bases numbered 2, after V lost 6 bases and J lost 5 bases. The CDR3 totals 13 residues. The germline CDR1 and CDR2 sequences are SGHRS and YFSETQ. The CDR3 is CASNGLAGETQYF. CDR3 DNA sequence: TGCGCCAGCAATGGACTAGCGGGGGAGACCCAGTACTTC.

This chain links TRBV6-2 or TRBV6-3 with TRBJ2-3; the match to TRBD2 covers 8 bases. CDR1 and CDR2 from the germline V gene are MNHEY and SVGEGT. The CDR3 length is 16 residues. With 6 bases clipped from V and 2 bases from J, the junction kept 10 bases outside the gene matches. For the CDR3, the DNA is TGTGCCAGCAGCAAGAGGCTAGCGGGTTTCACAGATACGCAGTATTTT. This codes for CASSKRLAGFTDTQYF.

J is TRBJ2-3 and V is TRBV3-1 (or the pseudogene TRBV3-2); 8 bases are shared with TRBD1. This CDR3 has 16 amino acids. The V gene end was trimmed by 0 bases and the J gene end by 4 bases; junction bases not matched to a gene: 6. Germline V CDR1 and CDR2: LGHDT, YNNKEL (reference sequence). The CDR3 loop reads CASSQDRTGRADTQYF. CDR3 coding DNA: TGTGCCAGCAGCCAAGATCGGACAGGGCGGGCAGATACGCAGTATTTT.

This clone was counted a single time. The V call is TRBV5-4, the J call TRBJ2-3; perhaps TRBD1 as D (5 bases). Germline CDR1 is SGHNT and CDR2 is YYREEE (reference sequence). The CDR3 is 15 amino acids. V gave up 5 bases and J gave up 1 base, with 14 bases separating them. The CDR3 bases are TGTGCCAGCAGGCAAGATGGGGCCCGCACAGATACGCAGTATTTT. Translating gives CASRQDGARTDTQYF.

The chain has TRBV6-5 and TRBJ2-5; the D gene is possibly TRBD2 (5 bases). Trimming cost V 0 bases and J 1 base, with 9 bases left between them. Germline values: CDR1 MNHEY, CDR2 SVGAGI. This CDR3 region has 15 residues. In DNA, the CDR3 is TGTGCCAGCAGTTACTCCGCGGGCCTCCAAGAGACCCAGTACTTC. Its protein product is CASSYSAGLQETQYF.

This sequence joins TRBV6-5 and TRBJ1-1; D is perhaps TRBD1 (5 bases). The ends were cut back, 9 bases at V and 3 bases at J, with 17 bases in the middle. Germline lookup yields CDR1 MNHEY and CDR2 SVGAGI. The CDR3 runs 14 residues. The CDR3 bases are TGTGCCAGTAAAAAGGGGTTTACCGACACTGAAGCTTTCTTT. This translates into CASKKGFTDTEAFF.

This clone appeared once. The rearrangement joins TRBV13 to TRBJ1-1; 7 nucleotides align to TRBD1. Germline CDR1 is PRHDT and CDR2 is FYEKMQ (reference sequence). The CDR3 is 15 amino acids. Losses at the gene ends were 5 bases for V and 5 bases for J; bases not matched to a gene: 11. The DNA of the CDR3 is TGTGCCAGCAGCGCCAGGGACAGCCGGGATACTGAAGCTTTCTTT. Amino acid sequence: CASSARDSRDTEAFF.

The V call is TRBV19, the J call TRBJ2-1, with 13 bases matching TRBD2. The CDR3 is 16 amino acids. The germline V gene has CDR1 LNHDA and CDR2 SQIVND (reference sequence). V lost 6 bases, J lost 6 bases, and 8 bases stayed unmatched. The CDR3 loop is CASSKTSGGTGNEQFF. In nucleotides, the CDR3 is TGTGCCAGTAGCAAGACTAGCGGGGGGACCGGCAATGAGCAGTTCTTC.

This chain links TRBV15 with TRBJ1-2; TRBD1 matches at 9 bases. Germline loops: CDR1 LNHNV, CDR2 YYDKDF (reference sequence). V was pared by 4 bases and J by 1 base, with 7 bases of the junction left unmatched. The CDR3 extends over 16 amino acids. The CDR3 sequence: CATSTDRTGVNYGYTF. The CDR3 DNA is TGTGCCACCAGCACAGACCGGACAGGGGTTAACTATGGCTACACCTTC.

V and J are TRBV7-9 and TRBJ1-4, with 9 bases identical to TRBD1. V dropped 0 bases and J dropped 10; count of bases not matched to a gene: 6. Germline CDR1 SEHNR, CDR2 FQNEAQ (reference sequence). This CDR3 comprises 15 residues. DNA for the CDR3: TGTGCCAGCAGCTTAGCCCGGGACAGGGCGGGAAAACTGTTTTTT. Its translation is CASSLARDRAGKLFF.

The rearrangement joins TRBV25-1 to TRBJ1-4; D gene ambiguous. Between the trimmed V and J ends, which lost 5 bases and 3 bases, there was a span of 19 bases. CDR1 MGHDK and CDR2 SYGVNS come from the germline V gene. The CDR3 covers 17 residues. CDR3 region: CASSSSIMGPSNEKLFF. In nucleotides, the CDR3 is TGTGCCAGCAGTAGTTCCATAATGGGCCCCTCTAATGAAAAACTGTTTTTT.

The chain carries TRBV4-1 and TRBJ1-3, with 8 nucleotides matching TRBD1. Per the germline V gene, CDR1 is MGHRA and CDR2 is YSYEKL. V shed 2 bases and J 4 bases; nucleotides not matched to a gene: 7. This CDR3 spans 16 amino acids. The CDR3, as DNA: TGCGCCAGCAGCCAATGGGCCGGACAGGGCGGAAACACCATATATTTT. Translation: CASSQWAGQGGNTIYF.

The chain carries TRBV5-1 and TRBJ2-5, with 7 bases matching TRBD2. Trimming took 7 bases from V and 2 from J; bases not matched to a gene: 8. CDR1 is SGHRS, CDR2 YFSETQ, per germline. The length of the CDR3 is 14 residues. The CDR3 spells CASGSGATQETQYF. The CDR3 nucleotides are TGCGCCAGCGGGAGCGGGGCTACTCAAGAGACCCAGTACTTC.

In its sample, this clone was seen once. The chain recombines TRBV12-3 or TRBV12-4 with TRBJ1-5; D may be TRBD1 (6 bases). The CDR3 contains 12 residues. The V end lost 6 bases, the J end lost 7 bases, and 10 bases lay between the germline ends. This CDR3 is CASSRGDQPQHF. CDR3 coding DNA: TGTGCCAGCAGCAGGGGCGACCAGCCCCAGCATTTT.

The chain has TRBV11-3 and TRBJ2-3; D may be TRBD2 (6 bases). Germline V lookup: CDR1 SGHNT, CDR2 YENEEA. The ends were cut back, 2 bases at V and 1 base at J, with 10 bases in the middle. The CDR3 totals 15 residues. The CDR3 DNA is TGTGCCAGCAGCTTATTGGCTAGCGGCACAGATACGCAGTATTTT. Amino acid sequence: CASSLLASGTDTQYF. The entire variable domain, with the rest obtained from reference TRBV11-3 and TRBJ2-3, is as follows: EAGVVQSPRYKIIEKKQPVAFWCNPISGHNTLYWYLQNLGQGPELLIRYENEEAVDDSQLPKDRFSAERLKGVDSTLKIQPAELGDSAVYLCASSLLASGTDTQYFGPGTRLTVL.

The J gene is TRBJ2-6, the V gene TRBV12-5; 8 bases are shared with TRBD1. The junction had 7 bases not matched to a gene; V was cut back by 3 bases and J by 0 bases. The CDR3 spans 18 residues. CDR1 is LGHNT and CDR2 is FRNRAP in the germline V gene. CDR3 loop: CASGFPGTGFSGANVLTF. DNA of the CDR3: TGTGCTAGTGGTTTCCCCGGGACAGGCTTCTCTGGGGCCAACGTCCTGACTTTC.

Regarding this clone: The identical CDR3 is also encoded by other nucleotide sequences in the sample. The chain is built from TRBV19 and TRBJ1-5, with unresolved D. Per the germline V gene, CDR1 is LNHDA and CDR2 is SQIVND (reference sequence). CDR3 size: 14 residues. V shed 1 base and J shed 0 bases, with 4 bases lying between them. The CDR3 DNA sequence: TGTGCCAGTAGTATAGTTAGTAGCAATCAGCCCCAGCATTTT. Translated: CASSIVSSNQPQHF.

The V and J genes are TRBV29-1 and TRBJ1-1; D is perhaps TRBD1 (5 bases). Trimming cost V 4 bases and J 6 bases, with 15 bases left between them. The CDR3 runs to 13 residues. CDR1 and CDR2 from the germline V gene are SQVTM and ANQGSEA. The chain's CDR3 is CSVGRQGGAEAFF. DNA for the CDR3: TGCAGCGTTGGTAGGCAGGGAGGCGCTGAAGCTTTCTTT.

V is TRBV6-5 and J is TRBJ2-7; 7 positions match TRBD1. Germline CDR1 reads MNHEY; CDR2 reads SVGAGI. The ends lost 0 bases at V and 6 bases at J; junction bases unmatched: 5. The CDR3 has 14 amino acids. CDR3 region: CASSYSKGALEQYF. CDR3 coding DNA: TGTGCCAGCAGTTACTCTAAGGGGGCTCTCGAGCAGTACTTC.

This rearrangement joins TRBV5-1 to TRBJ2-5, with D hard to call. Germline values: CDR1 SGHRS, CDR2 YFSETQ. The length of the CDR3 is 13 residues. V lost 2 bases and J 2 bases, leaving 7 bases between the germline ends. CDR3 sequence: CASSFYGQETQYF. CDR3 coding DNA: TGCGCCAGCAGCTTCTACGGGCAAGAGACCCAGTACTTC. Full variable domain (outside the CDR3, taken from reference TRBV5-1 and TRBJ2-5): KAGVTQTPRYLIKTRGQQVTLSCSPISGHRSVSWYQQTPGQGLQFLFEYFSETQRNKGNFPGRFSGRQFSNSRSEMNVSTLELGDSALYLCASSFYGQETQYFGPGTRLLVL.

The chain has TRBV19 and TRBJ1-4; no definite D call. The V gene's germline CDR1 is LNHDA and CDR2 SQIVND (reference sequence). The CDR3 totals 14 residues. Trimming left V 5 bases short and J 2 bases short, with 9 bases between. The CDR3 is CASSSIGTNEKLFF. DNA of the CDR3: TGTGCCAGTAGTTCGATCGGGACTAATGAAAAACTGTTTTTT. Full variable domain (missing parts from reference TRBV19 and TRBJ1-4): DGGITQSPKYLFRKEGQNVTLSCEQNLNHDAMYWYRQDPGQGLRLIYYSQIVNDFQKGDIAEGYSVSREKKESFPLTVTSAQKNPTAFYLCASSSIGTNEKLFFGSGTQLSVL.